Below are 21 T cell receptor beta chains sequenced from a single sample in a study of neurological immune-mediated disorders. TCRdb re-derived calls from the 5' RACE reads in MiXCR, one entry per CDR3 protein. The sample consists of about 38,000 distinct CDR3 sequences, about 4.8% of them appearing once. The sample taken for sequencing was CD4+ T cells from blood. Source of these receptors: a young man in good health.

This clonotype was seen many times. This chain uses TRBV7-2 with TRBJ2-5; 7 bases align to TRBD1. This CDR3 has 18 amino acids. CDR1 and CDR2 (germline): SGHTA, FQGNSA. Losses at the gene ends were 5 bases for V and 5 bases for J; bases not matched to a gene: 20. The CDR3 DNA is TGTGCCAGCAGCCCAAGTACAATCGGGACAGTTGGATCGGAGACCCAGTACTTC. This codes for CASSPSTIGTVGSETQYF.

The rearrangement links TRBV18 to TRBJ2-7, with D hard to call. V lost 3 bases and J lost 5, with 11 bases in between. CDR3 length equals 13 residues. The germline V gene has CDR1 KGHSH and CDR2 LQKENI. This CDR3 is CASSPTGRNEQYF. CDR3 DNA sequence: TGTGCCAGCTCACCTACCGGCCGGAACGAGCAGTACTTC.

Many counts were recorded for this clonotype. The rearrangement links TRBV6-5 to TRBJ2-7, with 9 nucleotides matching TRBD1. This CDR3 spans 16 amino acids. The V and J ends lost 2 bases and 3 bases, in that order; junction bases with no gene match: 8. Germline CDR1 reads MNHEY; CDR2 reads SVGAGI. The CDR3: CASSYAGQGVYYEQYF. The CDR3 nucleotides read TGTGCCAGCAGTTACGCGGGACAGGGTGTTTACTACGAGCAGTACTTC.

This clonotype was seen at least ten times. The chain has TRBV25-1 and TRBJ2-1; the D is unclear. CDR1 is MGHDK, CDR2 SYGVNS, per germline. V lost 6 bases and J lost 3, with 3 bases in between. CDR3 length: 11 amino acids. The CDR3 protein is CASRNYNEQFF. The CDR3 DNA is TGTGCCAGCAGGAACTACAATGAGCAGTTCTTC.

The chain is built from TRBV5-1 and TRBJ1-1, with D uncertain. The V end lost 1 base, the J end lost 4 bases, and 11 bases lay between the germline ends. The CDR3 is 14 residues long. Germline CDR1 reads SGHRS; CDR2 reads YFSETQ. CDR3: CASSLIGESTEAFF. The CDR3 nucleotides read TGCGCCAGCAGCTTGATCGGGGAAAGCACTGAAGCTTTCTTT. Variable domain in full (rest from reference TRBV5-1 and TRBJ1-1): KAGVTQTPRYLIKTRGQQVTLSCSPISGHRSVSWYQQTPGQGLQFLFEYFSETQRNKGNFPGRFSGRQFSNSRSEMNVSTLELGDSALYLCASSLIGESTEAFFGQGTRLTVV.

This clonotype was observed many times. The chain is built from TRBV2 and TRBJ1-2; 10 bases line up with TRBD1. CDR3 length: 13 residues. V shed 8 bases, J shed 8 bases, and the junction held 8 bases outside the gene matches. CDR1 is SNHLY and CDR2 is FYNNEI in the germline V gene. The CDR3 nucleotides are TGTGCCAGCCGGACAGGGGGATCTGGCGGCTACACCTTC. Encoded protein: CASRTGGSGGYTF.

This clonotype was seen more than once but under ten times. The V call is TRBV27, the J call TRBJ1-6, with TRBD1 as a possible D gene (5 bases). This CDR3 has 12 residues. V lost 8 bases to trimming and J lost 4 bases, with 6 bases between them. Germline V gives CDR1 MNHEY, CDR2 SMNVEV (reference sequence). CDR3 in amino acids: CASGGYNSPLHF. The CDR3 bases are TGTGCCAGCGGGGGATATAATTCACCCCTCCACTTT.

The rearrangement links TRBV2 to TRBJ2-5; 7 bases align to TRBD1. This CDR3 has 13 amino acids. Germline assignment: CDR1 SNHLY and CDR2 FYNNEI. J was trimmed by 6 bases and V by 7 bases; bases with no gene match: 8. The CDR3 loop is CASNGTVAQTQYF. The CDR3 bases are TGTGCCAGCAATGGGACAGTGGCCCAGACCCAGTACTTC.

In its sample, this clonotype was seen many times. The J gene is TRBJ1-5, the V gene TRBV29-1; D is uncertain. The CDR3 sequence is 13 residues long. Germline CDR1 and CDR2: SQVTM and ANQGSEA. V gave up 6 bases and J gave up 2 bases, with 11 bases separating them. CDR3 in amino acids: CSVRPDGNQPQHF. DNA of the CDR3: TGCAGCGTGAGACCAGACGGCAATCAGCCCCAGCATTTT. The entire variable domain, with the rest obtained from reference TRBV29-1 and TRBJ1-5, is as follows: SAVISQKPSRDICQRGTSLTIQCQVDSQVTMMFWYRQQPGQSLTLIATANQGSEATYESGFVIDKFPISRPNLTFSTLTVSNMSPEDSSIYLCSVRPDGNQPQHFGDGTRLSIL.

This clonotype has ten or more counts. This chain connects TRBV7-9 to TRBJ1-1; D call uncertain. Germline CDR1 and CDR2: SEHNR and FQNEAQ (reference sequence). CDR3 length equals 13 residues. The V end lost 1 base, the J end lost 4 bases, and 7 bases lay between the germline ends. In DNA form, the CDR3 reads TGTGCCAGCAGCTTAGAGATGGTCACTGAAGCTTTCTTT. Translation gives CASSLEMVTEAFF.

This clonotype has at least ten counts. The genes are TRBV15 and TRBJ1-1; D not resolved. The CDR3 extends over 15 amino acids. V was pared by 0 bases and J by 1 base, with 9 bases between. Germline CDR1 LNHNV, CDR2 YYDKDF (reference sequence). The CDR3 DNA sequence: TGTGCCACCAGCAGAGATGCACAGCAGAACACTGAAGCTTTCTTT. Translated: CATSRDAQQNTEAFF.

This clonotype was found many times. The DNA of the CDR3 is TGCGCCAGCAGAACAGACAGCGGGGCTCCCTACGAGCAGTACTTC. Its translation is CASRTDSGAPYEQYF. The chain has TRBV5-1 and TRBJ2-7, with 7 bases that match TRBD2. The CDR3 consists of 15 residues. The V gene's germline CDR1 is SGHRS and CDR2 YFSETQ. The junction had 10 bases not matched to a gene; V was cut back by 5 bases and J by 2 bases.

This clonotype was seen ten or more times. The chain recombines TRBV6-5 with TRBJ2-1, with D perhaps matching TRBD1 (5 bases). Germline V gene sequence: CDR1 MNHEY, CDR2 SVGAGI. V dropped 6 bases and J dropped 2 bases, with 17 bases sitting between them. The CDR3 consists of 16 residues. The CDR3 nucleotides are TGTGCCAGCAGCCCTAGGACATCCGGTACCTACAATGAGCAGTTCTTC. Protein: CASSPRTSGTYNEQFF.

This clonotype was observed at least ten times. The gene calls are TRBV2 and TRBJ2-3, with a tentative D call TRBD2 (6 bases). Germline lookup yields CDR1 SNHLY and CDR2 FYNNEI. This CDR3 is built from 15 residues. Trimming took off 6 bases at V and 4 bases at J, with 17 bases between the two ends. DNA of the CDR3: TGTGCCAGCAGGGTCGCCGGGGGTGGGTCAGATACGCAGTATTTT. It is translated as CASRVAGGGSDTQYF.

This clonotype occurred many times. V is TRBV11-2 and J is TRBJ1-5; weak D call: TRBD1 (5 bases). This CDR3 comprises 13 residues. Trimming took 1 base from V and 9 from J, leaving 10 bases between them. Germline CDR1 SGHAT, CDR2 FQNNGV. CDR3: CASSLGAGGPQHF. Written as DNA, the CDR3 is TGTGCCAGCAGCTTAGGGGCCGGGGGGCCCCAGCATTTT.

This clonotype was counted many times. The gene calls are TRBV10-3 and TRBJ2-7; TRBD2 might be the D (7 bases). Germline V lookup: CDR1 ENHRY, CDR2 SYGVKD. CDR3 length equals 13 residues. V was clipped by 11 bases and J by 6 bases, with 20 bases between them. CDR3 protein: CAVYREGFSEQYF. The CDR3 DNA reads TGTGCCGTATACAGGGAGGGTTTTTCCGAGCAGTACTTC.

The table lists this clonotype with many counts. The chain links TRBV5-1 to TRBJ1-1; D is uncertain. Germline CDR1 SGHRS, CDR2 YFSETQ. The CDR3 sequence is 14 residues long. The germline V and J ends were trimmed by 3 bases and 0 bases, with 9 bases remaining between them. The CDR3 sequence: CASSSGFLNTEAFF. CDR3 DNA sequence: TGCGCCAGCAGCTCGGGGTTCCTGAACACTGAAGCTTTCTTT.

This clonotype was seen many times. The genes are TRBV7-2 and TRBJ1-3; D uncertain. The CDR3 is made up of 13 amino acids. Between the trimmed V and J ends, which lost 4 bases and 1 base, there was a span of 5 bases. CDR1 and CDR2 from the germline V gene are SGHTA and FQGNSA. The CDR3 protein is CASSSLSGNTIYF. The CDR3 nucleotides are TGTGCCAGCAGCTCACTATCTGGAAACACCATATATTTT.

This clonotype came up many times. The chain has TRBV3-1 and TRBJ2-7; 7 bases are shared with TRBD1. Per germline, CDR1 LGHDT and CDR2 YNNKEL (reference sequence). The CDR3 spans 15 residues. V trimming: 4 bases; J trimming: 4 bases; junction bases outside the gene matches: 10. The CDR3 loop is CASSPMGDSIYEQYF. In nucleotides, the CDR3 is TGTGCCAGCAGCCCCATGGGGGACAGCATATACGAGCAGTACTTC.

The chain links TRBV6-1 to TRBJ2-2; 9 bases match TRBD1. CDR3 size: 15 residues. The germline V gene encodes CDR1 MNHNS and CDR2 SASEGT. Trimming took 2 bases from V and 5 from J; bases not matched to a gene: 3. This CDR3 is CASSETGGNTGELFF. The CDR3 nucleotides are TGTGCCAGCAGTGAAACAGGGGGCAATACCGGGGAGCTGTTTTTT.

This clonotype was observed many times. This chain uses TRBV6-6 with TRBJ1-2; D is undetermined. This CDR3 spans 16 amino acids. The V end lost 7 bases, the J end lost 0 bases, and 18 bases lay between the germline ends. Germline CDR1 MNHNY, CDR2 SVGAGI (reference sequence). This CDR3 is CASTYGGLGANYGYTF. For the CDR3, the DNA is TGTGCCAGCACCTACGGTGGGCTGGGTGCTAACTATGGCTACACCTTC.